Listed here are 26 T cell receptor beta chains from one sample, sequenced in a study of technical replicates of blood from a few donors. Clones were sequenced by immunoSEQ multiplex PCR, and TCRdb holds only the in-frame ones, with some missing. This sample has some 70,000 clones, with 70% to 90% found just once. Material: PBMCs. The receptors originated from a human donor in good health. Some clones in this sample may be carry-over from other donors' samples.

The J gene is TRBJ1-1, the V gene TRBV11-2, with 7 nucleotides matching TRBD1. V was pared by 8 bases and J by 4 bases, with 7 bases of the junction left unmatched. The CDR3 extends over 13 amino acids. Germline CDR1 reads SGHAT; CDR2 reads FQNNGV. This CDR3 is CASLDRASTEAFF. The CDR3 nucleotides are TGTGCCAGCCTAGACAGGGCTTCCACTGAAGCTTTCTTT.

The genes are TRBV13 and TRBJ2-7, with TRBD2 identical over 13 bases. The CDR3 is 15 residues long. Germline CDR1 and CDR2: PRHDT and FYEKMQ (reference sequence). The V gene end was trimmed by 2 bases and the J gene end by 4 bases; junction bases not matched to a gene: 2. The CDR3 is CASSLRLAGGYEQYF. CDR3 nucleotides: TGTGCCAGCAGCTTAAGACTAGCGGGGGGTTACGAGCAGTACTTC.

CDR3 in amino acids: CASSLRGLEGKLFF. The CDR3 DNA reads as TGTGCCAGCAGCTTGAGGGGACTAGAAGGAAAACTGTTTTTT. The chain combines TRBV5-4 with TRBJ1-4; D perhaps matches TRBD1 (5 bases). V was trimmed by 1 base and J by 10 bases, leaving 14 bases between them. Germline CDR1 SGHNT, CDR2 YYREEE (reference sequence). There are 14 residues in the CDR3.

This sequence joins TRBV5-5 and TRBJ2-3; 9 bases agree with TRBD1. CDR3 length equals 14 residues. Trimming cost V 4 bases and J 4 bases; bases outside gene matches: 4. The germline V gene encodes CDR1 SGHKS and CDR2 YYEKEE (reference sequence). CDR3 amino acids: CASSQQGAADTQYF. Here the CDR3 DNA reads TGTGCCAGCAGCCAACAGGGGGCGGCAGATACGCAGTATTTT.

In this sample, this clone turned up a few times. J is TRBJ1-2 and V is TRBV6-1, with D possibly TRBD1 on 5 matching bases. Germline V gene lookup returns CDR1 MNHNS and CDR2 SASEGT. V was cut by 3 bases and J by 3 bases, with 8 bases left in between. The CDR3 length is 13 residues. CDR3 coding DNA: TGTGCCAGCAGTGAGGACACCTACTATGGCTACACCTTC. Translated, it gives CASSEDTYYGYTF.

J is TRBJ2-7 and V is TRBV7-6, with a tentative D call TRBD1 (6 bases). Trimming removed 5 bases from V and 2 bases from J, with 10 bases in between. CDR1 SGHVS and CDR2 FNYEAQ come from the germline V gene. CDR3 length equals 13 residues. The CDR3 loop is CASSNGQTYEQYF. CDR3 DNA sequence: TGTGCCAGCAGCAATGGACAGACCTACGAGCAGTACTTC.

The rearrangement links TRBV28 to TRBJ1-2; tentatively, D is TRBD1 (6 bases). V was pared by 2 bases and J by 4 bases, with 11 bases between. The CDR3 has 14 residues. Germline CDR1 and CDR2: MDHEN and SYDVKM. CDR3 DNA sequence: TGTGCCAGCAGTTTAGGGACACGCGTCTATGGCTACACCTTC. The encoded protein is CASSLGTRVYGYTF.

This clone was counted once. The rearrangement uses TRBV19 and TRBJ2-2; TRBD2 matches 7 bases. Germline V lookup: CDR1 LNHDA, CDR2 SQIVND (reference sequence). The CDR3 extends over 14 amino acids. V dropped 9 bases and J dropped 3; count of bases not matched to a gene: 7. This CDR3 reads CASRGRADTGELFF. In DNA form, the CDR3 reads TGTGCCAGCCGGGGGAGGGCGGACACCGGGGAGCTGTTTTTT. The whole variable domain, filled in from reference TRBV19 and TRBJ2-2, reads DGGITQSPKYLFRKEGQNVTLSCEQNLNHDAMYWYRQDPGQGLRLIYYSQIVNDFQKGDIAEGYSVSREKKESFPLTVTSAQKNPTAFYLCASRGRADTGELFFGEGSRLTVL.

The rearrangement links TRBV5-1 to TRBJ1-2, with 9 bases that match TRBD1. V shed 3 bases and J 1 base; nucleotides not matched to a gene: 7. The CDR3 has 16 amino acids. CDR1 SGHRS and CDR2 YFSETQ come from the germline V gene. The CDR3: CASSSGTGRVNYGYTF. As DNA, the CDR3 is TGCGCCAGCAGCTCAGGGACAGGGAGGGTTAACTATGGCTACACCTTC. The full variable domain, completed using reference TRBV5-1 and TRBJ1-2, is KAGVTQTPRYLIKTRGQQVTLSCSPISGHRSVSWYQQTPGQGLQFLFEYFSETQRNKGNFPGRFSGRQFSNSRSEMNVSTLELGDSALYLCASSSGTGRVNYGYTFGSGTRLTVV.

The V and J genes are TRBV29-1 and TRBJ2-3, with TRBD2 matching 8 bases. Germline V CDR1 and CDR2: SQVTM, ANQGSEA. With V trimmed by 5 bases and J by 0 bases, 7 bases remained unmatched. This CDR3 is 15 amino acids long. CDR3 nucleotides: TGCAGCGTTCGGAACGGGAGGGCTAGCACAGATACGCAGTATTTT. Its protein is CSVRNGRASTDTQYF.

The J gene is TRBJ2-7, the V gene TRBV11-1; no clear D gene. CDR1 is SGHAT, CDR2 FQDESV, per germline (reference sequence). V was cut by 4 bases and J by 6 bases, with 16 bases left in between. The CDR3 totals 14 residues. CDR3 bases: TGTGCCAGCAGCTCCAGGAACACAACCCCCGAGCAGTACTTC. Its translation is CASSSRNTTPEQYF.

The chain couples TRBV29-1 to TRBJ1-6, with 7 bases fitting TRBD1. This CDR3 is 14 amino acids long. J was trimmed by 8 bases and V by 6 bases; bases with no gene match: 10. The germline CDR1 and CDR2 sequences are SQVTM and ANQGSEA. This chain's CDR3 is CSVRTGVADSPLHF. CDR3 nucleotide sequence: TGCAGCGTCAGGACAGGAGTGGCGGATTCACCCCTCCACTTT.

V gene TRBV10-3 combines with J gene TRBJ2-2, with D possibly matching TRBD2 (5 bases). CDR3 length: 13 residues. The germline V gene encodes CDR1 ENHRY and CDR2 SYGVKD. CDR3 DNA sequence: TGTGCTAAATCGAGGGAGTCCACCGGGGAGCTGTTTTTT. Its translation: CAKSRESTGELFF.

The chain employs TRBV9 and TRBJ2-2; possible D gene TRBD2, 5 bases. Between the trimmed V and J ends, which lost 7 bases and 4 bases, there was a span of 14 bases. The CDR3 extends over 14 amino acids. Looked up from germline, CDR1 is SGDLS and CDR2 is YYNGEE. CDR3 amino acids: CASAGGLVTGELFF. CDR3 sequence (DNA): TGTGCCAGCGCTGGAGGCCTAGTCACCGGGGAGCTGTTTTTT.

The chain has TRBV10-3 and TRBJ2-2; unclear D gene. Germline V gene sequence: CDR1 ENHRY, CDR2 SYGVKD. V lost 7 bases and J 5 bases, leaving 11 bases between the germline ends. The CDR3 has 13 residues. The CDR3 loop reads CAIKIDTTGELFF. The CDR3 nucleotides are TGTGCCATCAAAATAGACACGACCGGGGAGCTGTTTTTT.

This clone has a single count. The chain employs TRBV7-3 and TRBJ2-7, with unresolved D. The V end lost 7 bases, the J end lost 4 bases, and 14 bases lay between the germline ends. The CDR3 loop spans 13 amino acids. Germline loops: CDR1 SGHTA, CDR2 FQGTGA. The CDR3 spells CASTPQMEYEQYF. Written as DNA, the CDR3 is TGTGCCAGCACCCCTCAGATGGAGTACGAGCAGTACTTC.

V is TRBV5-1 and J is TRBJ2-7; 7 bases align to TRBD1. This CDR3 region has 15 residues. V shed 0 bases, J shed 4 bases, and the junction held 7 bases outside the gene matches. The germline CDR1 and CDR2 sequences are SGHRS and YFSETQ. CDR3 sequence reads: CASSLDRGPNYEQYF. DNA for the CDR3: TGCGCCAGCAGCTTGGACAGGGGCCCCAATTACGAGCAGTACTTC.

The rearrangement links TRBV5-4 to TRBJ2-1, with TRBD2 matching over 7 bases. Germline V gene sequence: CDR1 SGHNT, CDR2 YYREEE (reference sequence). The CDR3 contains 15 residues. The junction had 15 bases not matched to a gene; V was cut back by 6 bases and J by 9 bases. The CDR3 region is CASTASPAGDREQFF. The CDR3 region has the DNA TGTGCCAGCACCGCCTCCCCTGCGGGAGACCGTGAGCAGTTCTTC. The variable domain in full, with the rest retrieved from reference TRBV5-4 and TRBJ2-1, is ETGVTQSPTHLIKTRGQQVTLRCSSQSGHNTVSWYQQALGQGPQFIFQYYREEENGRGNFPPRFSGLQFPNYSSELNVNALELDDSALYLCASTASPAGDREQFFGPGTRLTVL.

The chain employs TRBV4-3 and TRBJ1-1; D may be TRBD1 (5 bases). The CDR3 has 15 amino acids. CDR1 is LGHNA and CDR2 is YSLEER in the germline V gene. V lost 4 bases and J lost 2, with 14 bases in between. The CDR3 is CASSPTARINTEAFF. CDR3 in DNA: TGCGCCAGCAGCCCGACAGCGAGAATTAACACTGAAGCTTTCTTT.

This clone was detected only once. The rearrangement uses TRBV10-3 and TRBJ2-7, with TRBD2 as a possible D gene (6 bases). Trimming took 5 bases from V and 2 from J, leaving 13 bases between them. Germline CDR1 is ENHRY and CDR2 is SYGVKD. The CDR3 is 14 residues long. CDR3 nucleotides: TGTGCCATCAGTCTCAGGCGGGGAACCTACGAGCAGTACTTC. Translation: CAISLRRGTYEQYF.

This clone showed up just once. This chain links TRBV5-4 with TRBJ2-3, with D hard to call. This CDR3 has 15 amino acids. Germline values: CDR1 SGHNT, CDR2 YYREEE (reference sequence). The V and J ends lost 4 bases and 1 base respectively, with 13 bases between them. DNA for the CDR3: TGTGCCAGCAGCACCCGAGTGAGTGGCACAGATACGCAGTATTTT. Its translation: CASSTRVSGTDTQYF.

The CDR3 here is CASSLSRDTYEQYF. The CDR3 DNA reads TGTGCCAGCAGCTTAAGCAGGGATACCTACGAGCAGTACTTC. The rearrangement uses TRBV7-2 and TRBJ2-7, with D tentatively TRBD1 (5 bases). Trimming took 2 bases from V and 2 from J, leaving 10 bases between them. The CDR3 has 14 residues. CDR1 SGHTA and CDR2 FQGNSA come from the germline V gene.

Remarks on this clone: The conserved phenylalanine or tryptophan normally closing the CDR3 is absent here, so this likely arose from a read error. This chain connects TRBV27 to TRBJ1-1; the match to TRBD1 covers 12 bases. The ends lost 5 bases at V and 0 bases at J; junction bases unmatched: 7. Germline CDR1 is MNHEY and CDR2 is SMNVEV (reference sequence). This CDR3 is built from 17 residues. Here the CDR3 reads CASSTAGQGAMNTEAFL. The CDR3 nucleotides read TGTGCCAGCAGTACCGCGGGACAGGGGGCTATGAACACTGAAGCTTTCCTT.

J is TRBJ1-2 and V is TRBV9; no definite D call. V dropped 4 bases and J dropped 4 bases, with 8 bases sitting between them. This CDR3 has 12 amino acids. The germline gives CDR1 SGDLS, CDR2 YYNGEE. The CDR3 DNA reads TGTGCCAGCAGCCTCGACTTCTATGGCTACACCTTC. Its protein is CASSLDFYGYTF.

This clone was seen a single time. This CDR3 is CAGGQRYYNEQFF. The CDR3 region has the DNA TGTGCCGGCGGACAGAGGTACTACAATGAGCAGTTCTTC. The rearrangement links TRBV6-4 to TRBJ2-1; weak D call: TRBD1 (6 bases). The length of the CDR3 is 13 residues. V lost 11 bases to trimming and J lost 3 bases, with 14 bases between them. The germline gives CDR1 MRHNA, CDR2 SNTAGT.

This chain connects TRBV5-6 to TRBJ2-7; 7 bases agree with TRBD1. The V segment lost 3 bases and the J segment 2 bases; nucleotides outside the gene matches: 8. Germline CDR1 SGHDT, CDR2 YYEEEE. The length of the CDR3 is 15 residues. The CDR3 sequence is CASSSRTGLPYEQYF. For the CDR3, the DNA is TGTGCCAGCAGCTCCAGGACAGGCCTCCCCTACGAGCAGTACTTC.